The 17 T cell receptor beta chains below were found in one sample sequenced in a study of T cells in Graves' hyperthyroidism and ophthalmopathy. Template material for amplifying TCR beta CDR3 regions consisted of RNA transcripts. The TCR CDR3 was amplified in a first-round RT-PCR using the HTBI primer set. A single record per CDR3 protein comes from TCRdb applying MiXCR to the multiplex PCR reads. The sample holds 700,000 or so distinct CDR3 sequences; about 14% are singletons and the top ten take under 15%. What was sequenced was blood. All receptors come from a woman aged 45 to 65 with Graves' ophthalmopathy.

This clonotype was counted ten times or more. CDR3 sequence reads: CASSLGTEASPLHF. In DNA form, the CDR3 reads TGCGCCAGCAGCTTGGGAACAGAAGCTTCACCCCTCCACTTT. The chain employs TRBV5-1 and TRBJ1-6; D is unresolved. Trimming shortened V by 0 bases and J by 9 bases, and 10 bases separated the two germline ends. The CDR3 extends over 14 amino acids. From germline, CDR1 is SGHRS and CDR2 YFSETQ.

A remark on this clonotype: A much larger clone is a single base away; this may be a read error. The chain combines TRBV29-1 with TRBJ2-2; D is ambiguous. CDR1 is SQVTM, CDR2 ANQGSEA, per germline. V was clipped by 7 bases and J by 6 bases, with 24 bases between them. The CDR3 length is 16 residues. This chain's CDR3 is CSDATGSLGRAGELFF. CDR3 in DNA: TGCAGCGACGCAACCGGGTCTCTTGGTAGGGCCGGGGAGCTGTTTTTT.

This clonotype came up a few times. The chain couples TRBV4-3 to TRBJ2-1, with 7 bases fitting TRBD2. V shed 0 bases, J shed 11 bases, and the junction held 4 bases outside the gene matches. Germline values: CDR1 LGHNA, CDR2 YSLEER. The CDR3 totals 13 residues. The CDR3 DNA is TGCGCCAGCAGCCAAGATGAGAGCGGGAAGCAGTTCTTC. This codes for CASSQDESGKQFF.

The chain has TRBV5-5 and TRBJ2-2; 9 nucleotides agree with TRBD1. With 4 bases clipped from V and 7 bases from J, the junction kept 5 bases outside the gene matches. Germline V CDR1 and CDR2: SGHKS, YYEKEE (reference sequence). The CDR3 sequence is 14 residues long. This CDR3 reads CASSRDRVNGELFF. CDR3 coding DNA: TGTGCCAGCAGCCGGGACAGGGTGAACGGGGAGCTGTTTTTT.

A few counts support this clonotype. The CDR3 sequence: CASIGANNEQFF. The CDR3 DNA sequence: TGTGCCAGCATCGGGGCGAACAATGAGCAGTTCTTC. This rearrangement joins TRBV12-3 or TRBV12-4 to TRBJ2-1; perhaps D is TRBD1 or TRBD2 (5 bases each). CDR3 length equals 12 residues. V was shortened by 7 bases and J by 5 bases, with 9 bases between the two germline ends.

The rearrangement uses TRBV4-1 and TRBJ2-2; 13 bases align to TRBD2. Trimming at V came to 3 bases and at J to 2 bases, leaving 0 bases not matched to a gene. The length of the CDR3 is 16 residues. From germline, CDR1 is MGHRA and CDR2 YSYEKL. CDR3 region: CASSQGLAGNTGELFF. The CDR3 DNA follows: TGCGCCAGCAGCCAGGGACTAGCGGGAAACACCGGGGAGCTGTTTTTT.

Ten or more counts support this clonotype. The chain links TRBV3-1 to TRBJ2-7; no reliable D call. The V gene lost 1 base and the J gene lost 4 bases, with 5 bases spanning the gap. This CDR3 has 12 amino acids. Germline assignment: CDR1 LGHDT and CDR2 YNNKEL (reference sequence). The CDR3 nucleotides are TGTGCCAGCAGCCAAGTTTCGTACGAGCAGTACTTC. This encodes CASSQVSYEQYF.

This clonotype was recorded only once. This chain joins TRBV20-1 and TRBJ2-1, with a possible D match to TRBD2 (6 bases). CDR3 length equals 15 residues. With 0 bases removed from V and 0 bases from J, the gap between germline ends came to 9 bases. Germline V CDR1 and CDR2: DFQATT, SNEGSKA (reference sequence). The DNA for the CDR3 is TGCAGTGCTAGAGATGGAGGGGCCTCCTACAATGAGCAGTTCTTC. Translated, it gives CSARDGGASYNEQFF.

This clonotype was seen many times. The CDR3 spells CASRPLANNEQFF. DNA of the CDR3: TGCGCCAGCAGGCCCCTAGCAAACAATGAGCAGTTCTTC. This chain links TRBV5-1 with TRBJ2-1; TRBD2 is a possible D gene (5 bases). Trimming removed 5 bases at V and 5 bases at J, with 11 bases between. Germline-derived CDR1 and CDR2 are SGHRS and YFSETQ. The CDR3 is made up of 13 amino acids.

This clonotype was counted between two and nine times. The gene calls are TRBV4-3 and TRBJ2-2; TRBD2 agrees at 10 bases. J was trimmed by 4 bases and V by 0 bases; bases with no gene match: 5. Germline-derived CDR1 and CDR2 are LGHNA and YSLEER. The CDR3 length is 17 residues. In DNA, the CDR3 is TGCGCCAGCAGCCAAGAGTATGAGCGGGAGGGCACCGGGGAGCTGTTTTTT. Translated, it gives CASSQEYEREGTGELFF.

This clonotype has at least ten counts. The CDR3 loop is CASSLEAMGARYEQYF. The CDR3 DNA follows: TGTGCCAGCAGCCTCGAAGCGATGGGGGCTCGCTACGAGCAGTACTTC. The genes are TRBV27 and TRBJ2-7, with a weak D call TRBD1 (6 bases). Trimming removed 6 bases from V and 3 bases from J, with 21 bases in between. CDR1 and CDR2 (germline): MNHEY, SMNVEV (reference sequence). CDR3 length equals 16 residues.

V and J are TRBV19 and TRBJ1-1; D may be TRBD1 (6 bases). Per germline, CDR1 LNHDA and CDR2 SQIVND (reference sequence). V lost 7 bases to trimming and J lost 7 bases, with 19 bases between them. CDR3 length: 14 amino acids. In DNA form, the CDR3 reads TGTGCCAGTATAGAGCGGGGGGCGCGGCTTGAAGCTTTCTTT. Protein product: CASIERGARLEAFF. Complete variable domain (other parts from reference TRBV19 and TRBJ1-1): DGGITQSPKYLFRKEGQNVTLSCEQNLNHDAMYWYRQDPGQGLRLIYYSQIVNDFQKGDIAEGYSVSREKKESFPLTVTSAQKNPTAFYLCASIERGARLEAFFGQGTRLTVV.

This clonotype was counted at least ten times. The V gene is TRBV30, the J gene TRBJ2-7; D possibly uses TRBD1 or TRBD2 (5 bases each). The CDR3 is made up of 13 amino acids. The V gene lost 1 base and the J gene lost 3 bases, with 10 bases spanning the gap. Germline V lookup: CDR1 GTSNPN, CDR2 SVGIG (reference sequence). CDR3 DNA: TGTGCCTGGAGTGGGGGGACGGACTACGAGCAGTACTTC. This sequence encodes CAWSGGTDYEQYF.

Many counts were recorded for this clonotype. The chain employs TRBV12-3 or TRBV12-4 and TRBJ1-2; 8 bases line up with TRBD1. Losses at the gene ends were 6 bases for V and 4 bases for J; bases not matched to a gene: 7. The CDR3 is 14 amino acids. This chain's CDR3 is CASRSPGGVYGYTF. The CDR3 DNA reads TGTGCCAGCAGGTCACCAGGGGGCGTCTATGGCTACACCTTC.

This chain joins TRBV5-1 and TRBJ2-7; 9 positions match TRBD2. CDR3 length: 15 residues. Trimming at V came to 1 base and at J to 1 base, leaving 3 bases not matched to a gene. Per the germline V gene, CDR1 is SGHRS and CDR2 is YFSETQ. CDR3 residues: CASSLILAGSYEQYF. In DNA, the CDR3 is TGCGCCAGCAGCTTGATTCTAGCGGGGTCCTACGAGCAGTACTTC.

This clonotype was observed many times. The V call is TRBV12-3 or TRBV12-4, the J call TRBJ1-5, with D unresolved. This CDR3 is 14 amino acids long. The V end lost 5 bases, the J end lost 3 bases, and 11 bases lay between the germline ends. The CDR3: CASSPINNNQPQHF. The CDR3 DNA sequence: TGTGCCAGCAGTCCAATTAACAACAATCAGCCCCAGCATTTT.

This clonotype was counted at least ten times. The chain couples TRBV6-5 to TRBJ2-3; 10 bases map to TRBD2. The CDR3 sequence is 15 residues long. Germline V gene sequence: CDR1 MNHEY, CDR2 SVGAGI. V lost 2 bases and J lost 6; bases outside the gene matches: 5. This CDR3 is CASSYGPSGSDTQYF. CDR3 DNA: TGTGCCAGCAGTTACGGTCCTAGCGGGAGTGATACGCAGTATTTT.